This T cell receptor beta chain was identified in a study of Graves' ophthalmopathy and Graves' hyperthyroidism. Turning to the study itself: Prior to any treatment, peripheral blood was collected at the time of initial diagnosis.

The CDR3 has 15 residues. V was trimmed by 6 bases and J by 5 bases, leaving 19 bases between them. Per germline, CDR1 LNHDA and CDR2 SQIVND (reference sequence). The TCR beta CDR3 regions underwent amplification from RNA transcripts. The workflow started with a first-round RT-PCR run with HTBI primers and then moved on to a second-round multiplex PCR. TCRdb used MiXCR to reprocess the multiplex PCR reads, holding one entry per CDR3 protein. The data hold roughly 700,000 distinct CDR3 sequences, with roughly 40% observed a single time. This clonotype was picked up a small number of times. The V gene is TRBV19, the J gene TRBJ2-5, with a possible D match to TRBD2 (5 bases). The material sequenced was peripheral blood. The receptor's source is an adult man with Graves' ophthalmopathy. CDR3 bases: TGTGCCAGTAGCCGACTACCTCCAGGTGTGGAGACCCAGTACTTC. Encoded protein: CASSRLPPGVETQYF.